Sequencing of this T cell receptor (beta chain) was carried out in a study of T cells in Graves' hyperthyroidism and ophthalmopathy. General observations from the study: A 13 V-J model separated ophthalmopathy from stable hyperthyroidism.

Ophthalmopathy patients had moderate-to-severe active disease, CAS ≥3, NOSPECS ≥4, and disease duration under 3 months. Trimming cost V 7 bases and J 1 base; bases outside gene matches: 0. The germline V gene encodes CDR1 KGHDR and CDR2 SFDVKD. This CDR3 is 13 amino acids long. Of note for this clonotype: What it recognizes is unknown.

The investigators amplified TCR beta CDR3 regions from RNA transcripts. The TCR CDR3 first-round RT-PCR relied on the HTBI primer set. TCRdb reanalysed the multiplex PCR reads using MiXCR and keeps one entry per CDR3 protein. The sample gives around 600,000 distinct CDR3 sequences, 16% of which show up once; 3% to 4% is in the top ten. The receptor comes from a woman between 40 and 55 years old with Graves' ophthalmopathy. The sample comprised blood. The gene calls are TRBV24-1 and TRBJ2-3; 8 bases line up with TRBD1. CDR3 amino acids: CATRTGGTDTQYF. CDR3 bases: TGTGCCACCAGGACAGGGGGCACAGATACGCAGTATTTT.